The 17 T cell receptor beta chains in this list originate from one sample, sequenced in a study of blood T cell repertoires in COVID-19. The assay was immunoSEQ multiplex PCR, and TCRdb's table has in-frame clones only and misses some. The repertoire holds 100,000 to 150,000 clones, with 85% to 90% as singletons. Sequencing was done on a sample of peripheral blood. Source of these receptors: a man aged 45-65 years with acute or convalescent COVID-19.

The CDR3 sequence is CASRNSFPNTEAFF. The CDR3 nucleotides read TGTGCCAGCAGGAACAGCTTCCCAAACACTGAAGCTTTCTTT. J is TRBJ1-1 and V is TRBV2; D remains ambiguous. V lost 6 bases and J 2 bases, leaving 13 bases between the germline ends. This CDR3 has 14 amino acids. Germline CDR1 reads SNHLY; CDR2 reads FYNNEI. The whole variable domain, filled in from reference TRBV2 and TRBJ1-1, reads EPEVTQTPSHQVTQMGQEVILRCVPISNHLYFYWYRQILGQKVEFLVSFYNNEISEKSEIFDDQFSVERPDGSNFTLKIRSTKLEDSAMYFCASRNSFPNTEAFFGQGTRLTVV.

The chain is built from TRBV19 and TRBJ1-5, with 7 bases that match TRBD1. V lost 5 bases and J lost 3; bases outside the gene matches: 13. The germline CDR1 and CDR2 sequences are LNHDA and SQIVND (reference sequence). The CDR3 is 17 residues long. CDR3 nucleotide sequence: TGTGCCAGTAGTCCCCGAGGGACAGACTATTCCAATCAGCCCCAGCATTTT. Residues: CASSPRGTDYSNQPQHF.

V usage is TRBV18 and J usage is TRBJ1-6, with TRBD1 matching 9 bases. V gave up 3 bases and J gave up 1 base; unmatched junction bases: 7. Looked up from germline, CDR1 is KGHSH and CDR2 is LQKENI. The CDR3 covers 18 residues. The DNA for the CDR3 is TGTGCCAGCTCACCTCTTGGACAGGGGATTTCCTATAATTCACCCCTCCACTTT. Protein sequence: CASSPLGQGISYNSPLHF.

This chain links TRBV19 with TRBJ2-1, with TRBD2 matching 8 bases. With 7 bases clipped from V and 2 bases from J, the junction kept 7 bases outside the gene matches. There are 15 residues in the CDR3. The germline gives CDR1 LNHDA, CDR2 SQIVND (reference sequence). The CDR3 DNA is TGTGCCAGTAATCCGGGAGGGATGACCTACAATGAGCAGTTCTTC. It specifies CASNPGGMTYNEQFF.

This rearrangement joins TRBV4-1 to TRBJ2-7, with D maybe TRBD2 (6 bases). The germline gives CDR1 MGHRA, CDR2 YSYEKL. Trimming shortened V by 4 bases and J by 1 base, and 11 bases separated the two germline ends. The CDR3 contains 14 residues. Here the CDR3 DNA reads TGCGCCAGCAGCCCGACGGGAGTATCCTACGAGCAGTACTTC. This codes for CASSPTGVSYEQYF.

This rearrangement joins TRBV3-1 (or the pseudogene TRBV3-2) to TRBJ1-2, with TRBD1 identical over 8 bases. CDR1 is LGHDT, CDR2 YNNKEL, per germline (reference sequence). V lost 2 bases and J lost 13; bases outside the gene matches: 6. CDR3 length: 12 residues. CDR3 DNA sequence: TGTGCCAGCAGCCAAAGGGACAGGATCCTCACCTTC. Its protein is CASSQRDRILTF.

This chain connects TRBV11-2 to TRBJ2-4; weak D call: TRBD1 (6 bases). The CDR3 sequence is 17 residues long. Trimming removed 2 bases at V and 3 bases at J, with 17 bases between. The germline CDR1 and CDR2 sequences are SGHAT and FQNNGV. CDR3 coding DNA: TGTGCCAGCAGCTTATTGGGTCAGGGGCCCGACAAAAACATTCAGTACTTC. Translated, it gives CASSLLGQGPDKNIQYF.

V usage is TRBV4-3 and J usage is TRBJ2-1; TRBD2 agrees at 9 bases. The junction had 11 bases not matched to a gene; V was cut back by 0 bases and J by 5 bases. From germline, CDR1 is LGHNA and CDR2 YSLEER. This CDR3 region has 18 residues. CDR3: CASSQDLRREGLDNEQFF. CDR3 bases: TGCGCCAGCAGCCAAGATCTTCGGCGGGAGGGCCTTGACAATGAGCAGTTCTTC.

The V and J genes are TRBV5-4 and TRBJ1-1, with TRBD1 identical over 7 bases. CDR1 and CDR2 from the germline V gene are SGHNT and YYREEE (reference sequence). Trimming took 4 bases from V and 3 from J; bases not matched to a gene: 6. This CDR3 is built from 14 residues. The CDR3 DNA reads as TGTGCCAGCAGCCGAAGACAGGGACACACTGAAGCTTTCTTT. Translating gives CASSRRQGHTEAFF.

The chain couples TRBV10-3 to TRBJ1-3; 12 nucleotides line up with TRBD1. The CDR3 totals 18 residues. V was pared by 6 bases and J by 0 bases, with 9 bases of the junction left unmatched. Looked up from germline, CDR1 is ENHRY and CDR2 is SYGVKD. The CDR3 coding sequence is TGTGCCATCAGCCCGGGACAGGGGGCTCATAGCTCTGGAAACACCATATATTTT. Translation gives CAISPGQGAHSSGNTIYF.

J is TRBJ1-2 and V is TRBV11-2; TRBD1 might be the D (6 bases). The CDR3 contains 17 residues. Trimming left V 1 base short and J 0 bases short, with 15 bases between. CDR1 is SGHAT and CDR2 is FQNNGV in the germline V gene. The CDR3 bases are TGTGCCAGCAGCTTAGTGTCAGGGGCTCCTCCTAACTATGGCTACACCTTC. Amino acids: CASSLVSGAPPNYGYTF.

V usage is TRBV21-1 and J usage is TRBJ2-5; the table calls TRBD1, which could not be checked here. TRBV21-1 is a known pseudogene. CDR3 length: 12 residues. Here the CDR3 DNA reads TGTGCCAGCAGCGAGGGACACTGGAAGGTATACTTC. It encodes CASSEGHWKVYF.

This rearrangement joins TRBV12-5 to TRBJ2-3; TRBD2 matches 7 bases. Germline CDR1 reads LGHNT; CDR2 reads FRNRAP. Trimming removed 1 base from V and 7 bases from J; junction bases left unmatched: 2. The CDR3 is made up of 13 amino acids. CDR3 residues: CASGLGGLNTQYF. DNA for the CDR3: TGTGCTAGTGGTTTGGGGGGACTAAATACGCAGTATTTT.

This clone was observed once. The J gene is TRBJ2-1, the V gene TRBV7-8; unclear D gene. The V end was cut by 5 bases, the J end by 6 bases, with 14 bases between. This CDR3 has 14 residues. The germline V gene encodes CDR1 SGHVS and CDR2 FQNEAQ. The CDR3 protein is CASSPTAAFNEQFF. The CDR3 nucleotides read TGTGCCAGCAGCCCTACAGCCGCTTTCAATGAGCAGTTCTTC.

The chain uses TRBV7-9 and TRBJ2-3, with D perhaps matching TRBD2 (6 bases). There are 13 residues in the CDR3. V lost 1 base to trimming and J lost 7 bases, with 9 bases between them. Germline loops: CDR1 SEHNR, CDR2 FQNEAQ (reference sequence). The CDR3 nucleotides are TGTGCCAGCAGCTTAGAGGAGGGCCATACGCAGTATTTT. Translating it yields CASSLEEGHTQYF.

The genes are TRBV28 and TRBJ2-5; TRBD1 matches 9 bases. The germline CDR1 and CDR2 sequences are MDHEN and SYDVKM. The CDR3 spans 14 residues. J lost 5 bases, V lost 7 bases, and 8 bases had no gene match. DNA for the CDR3: TGTGCCAGCACCCCGGGACAGGGTTGGGAGACCCAGTACTTC. Its translation: CASTPGQGWETQYF. Together with reference TRBV28 and TRBJ2-5, the CDR3 gives the full variable domain: DVKVTQSSRYLVKRTGEKVFLECVQDMDHENMFWYRQDPGLGLRLIYFSYDVKMKEKGDIPEGYSVSREKKERFSLILESASTNQTSMYLCASTPGQGWETQYFGPGTRLLVL.

The gene calls are TRBV7-8 and TRBJ1-3, with no clear D. The V gene's germline CDR1 is SGHVS and CDR2 FQNEAQ. Trimming took 1 base from V and 8 from J, leaving 15 bases between them. This CDR3 has 15 amino acids. The CDR3: CASSLGGASWDTIYF. The DNA for the CDR3 is TGTGCCAGCAGCTTAGGCGGTGCCAGTTGGGACACCATATATTTT.